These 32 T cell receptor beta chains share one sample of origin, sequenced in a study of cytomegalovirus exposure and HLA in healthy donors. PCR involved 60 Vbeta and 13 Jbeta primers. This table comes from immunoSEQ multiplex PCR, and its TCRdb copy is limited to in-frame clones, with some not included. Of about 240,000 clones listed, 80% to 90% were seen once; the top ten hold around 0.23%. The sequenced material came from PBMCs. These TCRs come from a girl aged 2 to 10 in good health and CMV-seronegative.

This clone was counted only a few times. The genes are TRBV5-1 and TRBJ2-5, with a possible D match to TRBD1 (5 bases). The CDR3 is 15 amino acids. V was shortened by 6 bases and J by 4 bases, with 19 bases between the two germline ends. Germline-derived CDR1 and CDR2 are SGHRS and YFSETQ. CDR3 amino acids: CASNLDTTLGETQYF. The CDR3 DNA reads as TGCGCCAGCAACCTGGACACAACCCTGGGAGAGACCCAGTACTTC.

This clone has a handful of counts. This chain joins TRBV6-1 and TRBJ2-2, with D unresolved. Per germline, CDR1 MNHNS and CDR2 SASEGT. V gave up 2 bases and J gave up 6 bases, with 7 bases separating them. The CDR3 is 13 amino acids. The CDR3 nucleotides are TGTGCCAGCAGTGAACAGGCCGCCGGGGAGCTGTTTTTT. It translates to CASSEQAAGELFF.

Here the CDR3 DNA reads TGTGCCAGCAGCCAAGACAGGGGGTCTGAAGCTTTCTTT. Translated: CASSQDRGSEAFF. V gene TRBV14 combines with J gene TRBJ1-1, with TRBD1 matching over 7 bases. J lost 6 bases, V lost 0 bases, and 1 base had no gene match. Germline V gene lookup returns CDR1 SGHDN and CDR2 FVKESK. The CDR3 has 13 amino acids.

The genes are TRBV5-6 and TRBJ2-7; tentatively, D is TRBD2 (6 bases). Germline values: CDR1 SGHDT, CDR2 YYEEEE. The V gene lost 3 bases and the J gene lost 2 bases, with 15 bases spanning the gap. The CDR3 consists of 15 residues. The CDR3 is CASSSPGLLTYEQYF. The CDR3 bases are TGTGCCAGCAGCTCCCCGGGACTTCTAACCTACGAGCAGTACTTC.

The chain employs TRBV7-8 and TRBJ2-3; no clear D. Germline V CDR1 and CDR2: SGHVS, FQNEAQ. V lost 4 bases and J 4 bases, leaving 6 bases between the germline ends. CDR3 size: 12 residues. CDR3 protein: CASSSQSDTQYF. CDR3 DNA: TGTGCCAGCAGCTCCCAGTCAGATACGCAGTATTTT.

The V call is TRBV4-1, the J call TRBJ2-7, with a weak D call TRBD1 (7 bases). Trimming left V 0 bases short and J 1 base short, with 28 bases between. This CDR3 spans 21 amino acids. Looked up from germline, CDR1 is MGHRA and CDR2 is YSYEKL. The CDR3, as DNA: TGCGCCAGCAGCCAAGACGGGTTTAGGAGGGGGCGCGGTGTATGGTCCTACGAGCAGTACTTC. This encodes CASSQDGFRRGRGVWSYEQYF.

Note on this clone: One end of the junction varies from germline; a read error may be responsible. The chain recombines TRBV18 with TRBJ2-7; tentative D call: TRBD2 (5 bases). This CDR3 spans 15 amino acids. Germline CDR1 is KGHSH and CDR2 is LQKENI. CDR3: CASSPGPSFSYEQYF. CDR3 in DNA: TGCGCCAGCTCGCCCGGACCTAGCTTCTCCTACGAGCAGTACTTC.

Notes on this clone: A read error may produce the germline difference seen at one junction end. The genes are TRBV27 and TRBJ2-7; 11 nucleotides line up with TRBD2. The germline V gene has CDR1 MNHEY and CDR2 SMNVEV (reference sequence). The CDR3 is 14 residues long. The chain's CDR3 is CASSDSGRAYEQYF. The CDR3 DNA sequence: TGTGCCAGCAGCGATAGCGGGAGGGCCTATGAGCAGTACTTC.

The chain's CDR3 is CAWSPLAGGPSKTQYF. The CDR3 region has the DNA TGTGCCTGGAGTCCTCTAGCGGGAGGGCCCTCGAAGACCCAGTACTTC. The V call is TRBV30, the J call TRBJ2-5; 12 nucleotides line up with TRBD2. The germline V gene encodes CDR1 GTSNPN and CDR2 SVGIG (reference sequence). This CDR3 contains 16 residues. V lost 2 bases to trimming and J lost 6 bases; unmatched junction nucleotides: 10.

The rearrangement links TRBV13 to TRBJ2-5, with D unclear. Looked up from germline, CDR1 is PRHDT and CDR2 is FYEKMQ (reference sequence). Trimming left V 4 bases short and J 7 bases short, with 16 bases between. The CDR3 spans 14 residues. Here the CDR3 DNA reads TGTGCCAGCAGCTCCCCCCTGGTGAGCCGGACCCAGTACTTC. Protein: CASSSPLVSRTQYF. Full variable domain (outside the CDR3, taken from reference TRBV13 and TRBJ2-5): AAGVIQSPRHLIKEKRETATLKCYPIPRHDTVYWYQQGPGQDPQFLISFYEKMQSDKGSIPDRFSAQQFSDYHSELNMSSLELGDSALYFCASSSPLVSRTQYFGPGTRLLVL.

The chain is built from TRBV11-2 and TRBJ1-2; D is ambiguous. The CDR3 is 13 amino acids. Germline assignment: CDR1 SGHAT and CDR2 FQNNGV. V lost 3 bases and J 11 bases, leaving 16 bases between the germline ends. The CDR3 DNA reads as TGTGCCAGCAGCTTTTCGCAGGCTGTTGGATACACCTTC. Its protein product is CASSFSQAVGYTF.

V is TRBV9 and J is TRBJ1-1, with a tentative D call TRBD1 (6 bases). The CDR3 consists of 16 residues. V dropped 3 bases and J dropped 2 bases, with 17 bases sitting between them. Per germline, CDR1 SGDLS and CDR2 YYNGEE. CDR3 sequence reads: CASSAQTGASNTEAFF. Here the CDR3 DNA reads TGTGCCAGCAGCGCCCAGACAGGCGCCTCTAACACTGAAGCTTTCTTT.

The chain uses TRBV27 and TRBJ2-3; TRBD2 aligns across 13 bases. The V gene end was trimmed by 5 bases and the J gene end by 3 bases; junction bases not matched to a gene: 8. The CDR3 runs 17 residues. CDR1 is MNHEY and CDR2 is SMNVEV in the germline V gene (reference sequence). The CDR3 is CASSIRLAGGYTDTQYF. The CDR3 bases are TGTGCCAGCAGTATCAGACTAGCGGGAGGATATACAGATACGCAGTATTTT.

The CDR3 DNA reads TGTGCCAGTAGTATTAGCGGCGGACATAGCAATCAGCCCCAGCATTTT. As protein: CASSISGGHSNQPQHF. The V gene is TRBV19, the J gene TRBJ1-5; D is possibly TRBD1 (5 bases). The length of the CDR3 is 16 residues. Germline loops: CDR1 LNHDA, CDR2 SQIVND (reference sequence). Trimming removed 3 bases from V and 0 bases from J, with 12 bases in between.

CDR3 in amino acids: CASSQPGPKGFF. The CDR3 nucleotides are TGTGCCAGCAGCCAGCCAGGCCCCAAAGGCTTCTTC. The gene calls are TRBV7-9 and TRBJ2-1; D is uncertain. V lost 5 bases and J 16 bases, leaving 18 bases between the germline ends. Germline loops: CDR1 SEHNR, CDR2 FQNEAQ (reference sequence). The CDR3 covers 12 residues.

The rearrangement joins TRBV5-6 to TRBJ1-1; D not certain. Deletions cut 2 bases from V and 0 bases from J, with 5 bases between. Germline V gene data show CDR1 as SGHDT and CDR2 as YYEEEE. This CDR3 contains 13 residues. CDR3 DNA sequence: TGTGCCAGCAGCTTAGCCTTGAACACTGAAGCTTTCTTT. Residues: CASSLALNTEAFF.

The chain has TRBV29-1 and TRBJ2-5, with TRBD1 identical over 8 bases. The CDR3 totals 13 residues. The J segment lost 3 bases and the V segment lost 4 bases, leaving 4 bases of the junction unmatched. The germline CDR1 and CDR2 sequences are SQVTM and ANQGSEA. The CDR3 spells CSVGTGWKETQYF. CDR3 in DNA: TGCAGCGTTGGGACAGGGTGGAAAGAGACCCAGTACTTC.

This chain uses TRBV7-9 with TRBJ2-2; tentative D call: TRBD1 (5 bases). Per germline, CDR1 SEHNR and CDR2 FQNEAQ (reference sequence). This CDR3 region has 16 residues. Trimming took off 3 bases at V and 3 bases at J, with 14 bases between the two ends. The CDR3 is CASSFWGAGDTGELFF. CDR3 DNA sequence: TGTGCCAGCAGCTTCTGGGGCGCAGGTGACACCGGGGAGCTGTTTTTT.

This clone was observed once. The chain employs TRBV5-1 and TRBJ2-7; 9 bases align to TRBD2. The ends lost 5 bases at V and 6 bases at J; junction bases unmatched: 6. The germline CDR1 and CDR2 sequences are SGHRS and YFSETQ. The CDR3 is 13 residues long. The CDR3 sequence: CASSSGSSSEQYF. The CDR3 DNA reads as TGCGCCAGCAGTAGCGGGAGTTCTTCCGAGCAGTACTTC.

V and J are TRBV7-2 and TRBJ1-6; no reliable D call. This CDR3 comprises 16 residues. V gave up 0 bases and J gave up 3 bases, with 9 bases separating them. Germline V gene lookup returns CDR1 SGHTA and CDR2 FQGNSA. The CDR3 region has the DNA TGTGCCAGCAGCTTAGCGTACCCGAGCTATAATTCACCCCTCCACTTT. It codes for CASSLAYPSYNSPLHF.

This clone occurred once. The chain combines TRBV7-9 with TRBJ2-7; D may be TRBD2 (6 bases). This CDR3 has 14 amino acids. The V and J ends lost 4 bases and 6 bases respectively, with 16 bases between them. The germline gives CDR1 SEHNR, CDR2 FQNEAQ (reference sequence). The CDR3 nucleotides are TGTGCCAGCAGCTCGACTAGTTTCGAGTCCGAGCAGTACTTC. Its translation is CASSSTSFESEQYF.

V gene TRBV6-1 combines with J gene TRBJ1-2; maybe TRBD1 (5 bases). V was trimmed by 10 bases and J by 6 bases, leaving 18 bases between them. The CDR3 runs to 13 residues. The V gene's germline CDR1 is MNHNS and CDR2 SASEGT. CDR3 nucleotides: TGTGCCACCAGGGAGATCACCAACCATGGCTACACCTTC. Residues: CATREITNHGYTF.

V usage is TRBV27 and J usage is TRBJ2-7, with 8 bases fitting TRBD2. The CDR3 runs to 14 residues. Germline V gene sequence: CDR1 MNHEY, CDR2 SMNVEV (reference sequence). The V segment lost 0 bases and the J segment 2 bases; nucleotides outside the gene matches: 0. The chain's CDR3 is CASSLSSGAYEQYF. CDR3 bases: TGTGCCAGCAGTTTATCTAGCGGGGCCTACGAGCAGTACTTC.

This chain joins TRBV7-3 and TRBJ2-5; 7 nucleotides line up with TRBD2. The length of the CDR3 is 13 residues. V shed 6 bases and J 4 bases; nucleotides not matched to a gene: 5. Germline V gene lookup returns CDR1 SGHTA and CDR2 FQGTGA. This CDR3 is CASSNGRGETQYF. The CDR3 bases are TGTGCCAGCAGTAATGGGAGGGGAGAGACCCAGTACTTC.

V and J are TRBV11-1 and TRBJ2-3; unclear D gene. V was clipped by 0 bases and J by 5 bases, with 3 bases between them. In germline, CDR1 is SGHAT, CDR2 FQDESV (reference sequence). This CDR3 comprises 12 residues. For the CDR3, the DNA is TGTGCCAGCAGCTTAGCCGGAGATACGCAGTATTTT. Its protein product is CASSLAGDTQYF.

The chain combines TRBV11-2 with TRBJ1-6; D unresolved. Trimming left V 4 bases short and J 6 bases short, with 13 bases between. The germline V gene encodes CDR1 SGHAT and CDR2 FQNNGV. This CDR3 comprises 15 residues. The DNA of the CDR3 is TGTGCCAGCAGCTCGGAGGCGGGAGGTAATTCACCCCTCCACTTT. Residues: CASSSEAGGNSPLHF.

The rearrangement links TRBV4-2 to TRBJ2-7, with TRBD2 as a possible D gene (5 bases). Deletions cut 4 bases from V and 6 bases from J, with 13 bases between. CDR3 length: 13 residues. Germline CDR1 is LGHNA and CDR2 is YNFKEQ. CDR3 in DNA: TGTGCCAGCAGCCCTCGAGGGTTCGGCGAGCAGTACTTC. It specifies CASSPRGFGEQYF.

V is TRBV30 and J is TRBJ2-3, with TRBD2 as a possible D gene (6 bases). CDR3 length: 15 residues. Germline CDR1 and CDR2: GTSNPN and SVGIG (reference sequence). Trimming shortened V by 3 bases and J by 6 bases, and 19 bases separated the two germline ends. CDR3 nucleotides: TGTGCCTGGAGGTTTAGTAGACTAGTTCCTGATACGCAGTATTTT. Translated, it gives CAWRFSRLVPDTQYF.

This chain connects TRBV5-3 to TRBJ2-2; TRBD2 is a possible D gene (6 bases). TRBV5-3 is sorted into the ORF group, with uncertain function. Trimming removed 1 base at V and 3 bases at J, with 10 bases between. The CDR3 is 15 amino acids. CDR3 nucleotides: TGTGCCAGAAGCTTGTGGGACTCCTACACCGGGGAGCTGTTTTTT. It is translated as CARSLWDSYTGELFF.

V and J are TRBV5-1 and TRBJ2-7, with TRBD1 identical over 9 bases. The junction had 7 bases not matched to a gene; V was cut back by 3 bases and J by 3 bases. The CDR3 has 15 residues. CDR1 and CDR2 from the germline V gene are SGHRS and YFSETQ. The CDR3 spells CASSSTGTGFYEQYF. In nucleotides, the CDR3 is TGCGCCAGCAGCTCCACCGGGACAGGGTTCTACGAGCAGTACTTC.

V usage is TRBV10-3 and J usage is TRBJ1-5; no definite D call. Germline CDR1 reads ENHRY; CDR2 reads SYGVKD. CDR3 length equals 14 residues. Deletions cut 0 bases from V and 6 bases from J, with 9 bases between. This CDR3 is CAISESSGSQPQHF. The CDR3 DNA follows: TGTGCCATCAGTGAGTCGTCAGGTAGTCAGCCCCAGCATTTT.

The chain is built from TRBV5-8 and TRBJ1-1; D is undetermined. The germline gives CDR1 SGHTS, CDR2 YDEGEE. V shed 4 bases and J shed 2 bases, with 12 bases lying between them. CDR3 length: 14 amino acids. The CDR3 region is CASSRGAANTEAFF. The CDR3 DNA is TGTGCCAGCAGCAGAGGTGCTGCAAACACTGAAGCTTTCTTT. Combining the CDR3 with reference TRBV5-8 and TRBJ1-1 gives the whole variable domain EAGVTQSPTHLIKTRGQQATLRCSPISGHTSVYWYQQALGLGLQFLLWYDEGEERNRGNFPPRFSGRQFPNYSSELNVNALELEDSALYLCASSRGAANTEAFFGQGTRLTVV.